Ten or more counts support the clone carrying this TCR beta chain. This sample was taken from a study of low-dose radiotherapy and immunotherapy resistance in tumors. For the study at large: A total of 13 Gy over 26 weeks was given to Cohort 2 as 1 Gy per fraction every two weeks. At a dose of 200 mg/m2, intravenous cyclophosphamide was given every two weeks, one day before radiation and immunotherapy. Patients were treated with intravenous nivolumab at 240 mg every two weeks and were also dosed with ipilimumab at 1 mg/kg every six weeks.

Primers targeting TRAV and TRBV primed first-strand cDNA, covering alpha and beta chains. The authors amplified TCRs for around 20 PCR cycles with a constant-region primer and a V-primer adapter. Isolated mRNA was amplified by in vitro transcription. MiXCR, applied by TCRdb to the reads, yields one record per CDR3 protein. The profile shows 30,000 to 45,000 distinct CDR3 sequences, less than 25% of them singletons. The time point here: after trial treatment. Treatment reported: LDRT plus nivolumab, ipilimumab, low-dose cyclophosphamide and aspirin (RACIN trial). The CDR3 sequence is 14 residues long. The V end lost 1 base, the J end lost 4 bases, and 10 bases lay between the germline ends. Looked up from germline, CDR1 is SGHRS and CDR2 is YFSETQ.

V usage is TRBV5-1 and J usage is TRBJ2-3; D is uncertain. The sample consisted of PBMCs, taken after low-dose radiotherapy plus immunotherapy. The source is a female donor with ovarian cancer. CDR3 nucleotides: TGCGCCAGCAGCTTGAGTGCCAGCCCAGATACGCAGTATTTT. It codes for CASSLSASPDTQYF.